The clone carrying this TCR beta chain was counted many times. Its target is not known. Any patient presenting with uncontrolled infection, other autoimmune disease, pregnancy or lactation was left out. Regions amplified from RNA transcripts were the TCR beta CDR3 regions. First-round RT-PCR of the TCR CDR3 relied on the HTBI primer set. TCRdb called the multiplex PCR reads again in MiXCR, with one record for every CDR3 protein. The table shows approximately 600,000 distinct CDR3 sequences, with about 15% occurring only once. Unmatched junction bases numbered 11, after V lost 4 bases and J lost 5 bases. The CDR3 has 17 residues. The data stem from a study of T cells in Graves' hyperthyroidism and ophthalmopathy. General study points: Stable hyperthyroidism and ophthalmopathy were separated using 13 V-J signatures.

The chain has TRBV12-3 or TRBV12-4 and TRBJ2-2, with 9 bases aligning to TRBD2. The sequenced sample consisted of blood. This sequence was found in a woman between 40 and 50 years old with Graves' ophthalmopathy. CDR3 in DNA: TGTGCCAGCAGTTACCCTAGCGGGATGGGCCGGACCGGGGAGCTGTTTTTT. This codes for CASSYPSGMGRTGELFF.